What follows describes a single T cell receptor beta chain. This entry is derived from a study of blood T cell repertoires in COVID-19. On the study more broadly: Sources were T cells, B-cell-depleted T cells, or PBMCs; the material itself was cDNA or gDNA.

The germline gives CDR1 SGHNT, CDR2 YENEEA. V dropped 1 base and J dropped 6 bases, with 11 bases sitting between them. The CDR3 totals 14 residues. Original analysis: Amplifying reference gene primers gave estimates of nucleated cell counts. The data were produced by immunoSEQ multiplex PCR, yet TCRdb's version contains in-frame clones alone and is incomplete. Clone size and the V and J calls come from that table; the DNA yielded D and trimming. Found here are some 190,000 clones, around 80% of them singletons; the top ten hold 6.9%. The receptor's source is a man in his 60s with acute or convalescent COVID-19. The sequenced sample consisted of peripheral blood. The J gene is TRBJ2-3, the V gene TRBV11-3; D is possibly TRBD2 (5 bases). The CDR3 DNA is TGTGCCAGCAGCTTAGTAGCGACTGCCGATACGCAGTATTTT. This codes for CASSLVATADTQYF.